The next 9 T cell receptor beta chains were all read from a single sample in a study of CD8 T cells in ankylosing spondylitis. Using its own MiXCR run on the 5' RACE reads, TCRdb lists one record per CDR3 protein. The profile shows about 330,000 distinct CDR3 sequences, roughly 8% of them singletons. The study's findings and limits: Seemingly characteristic of ankylosing spondylitis blood was a TCR beta motif consisting of several highly homologous variants.

No antigen has been identified for these receptors. The sequenced sample was blood, either unsorted or a sorted T cell fraction (not recorded which). The origin of the receptors is a male donor with ankylosing spondylitis.

This clonotype was seen repeatedly, ten times or more. The V call is TRBV29-1, the J call TRBJ2-3; 11 nucleotides match TRBD2. Germline V gene sequence: CDR1 SQVTM, CDR2 ANQGSEA. The junction had 3 bases not matched to a gene; V was cut back by 6 bases and J by 4 bases. The CDR3 is made up of 13 amino acids. CDR3 DNA sequence: TGCAGCGTCCAGACTAGCGGGGCAGATACGCAGTATTTT. Residues: CSVQTSGADTQYF.

The rearrangement links TRBV20-1 to TRBJ2-5; D is undetermined. Per the germline V gene, CDR1 is DFQATT and CDR2 is SNEGSKA (reference sequence). V gave up 8 bases and J gave up 5 bases, with 12 bases separating them. The CDR3 has 11 amino acids. CDR3 sequence: CSPLGWETQYF. In DNA form, the CDR3 reads TGCAGTCCCCTCGGTTGGGAGACCCAGTACTTC.

This clonotype appeared a few times. J is TRBJ1-5 and V is TRBV5-1; unclear D gene. Germline CDR1 reads SGHRS; CDR2 reads YFSETQ. V shed 0 bases and J shed 7 bases, with 14 bases lying between them. CDR3 length equals 15 residues. The CDR3 nucleotides are TGCGCCAGCAGCTTGGAGGGCAGGAGTGAACAGCCCCAGCATTTT. Translation: CASSLEGRSEQPQHF.

This clonotype turned up a few times. The chain couples TRBV20-1 to TRBJ2-1, with TRBD2 identical over 10 bases. The CDR3 has 14 residues. Losses at the gene ends were 3 bases for V and 7 bases for J; bases not matched to a gene: 6. Germline CDR1 is DFQATT and CDR2 is SNEGSKA (reference sequence). The CDR3 spells CSAREREGKNEQFF. The CDR3 coding sequence is TGCAGTGCTAGGGAGCGGGAGGGTAAGAATGAGCAGTTCTTC.

This clonotype was counted ten times or more. The J gene is TRBJ1-6, the V gene TRBV28; D gene ambiguous. Trimming took 5 bases from V and 0 from J, leaving 8 bases between them. CDR3 length: 15 residues. CDR1 and CDR2 from the germline V gene are MDHEN and SYDVKM. CDR3 nucleotides: TGTGCCAGCAGTCTACTCGGCTCCTATAATTCACCCCTCCACTTT. Encoded protein: CASSLLGSYNSPLHF.

This clonotype was seen a handful of times. The chain links TRBV6-5 to TRBJ2-5; D gene unclear. V was shortened by 6 bases and J by 1 base, with 6 bases between the two germline ends. CDR3 length equals 12 residues. Germline loops: CDR1 MNHEY, CDR2 SVGAGI. The chain's CDR3 is CASRAPQETQYF. CDR3 nucleotide sequence: TGTGCCAGCAGGGCACCCCAAGAGACCCAGTACTTC.

In this sample, this clonotype turned up many times. The chain carries TRBV7-2 and TRBJ1-5, with unresolved D. V was shortened by 0 bases and J by 2 bases, with 8 bases between the two germline ends. CDR1 and CDR2 (germline): SGHTA, FQGNSA. The CDR3 is made up of 15 amino acids. The CDR3 sequence is CASSLADGRNQPQHF. In DNA, the CDR3 is TGTGCCAGCAGCTTAGCCGATGGTCGCAATCAGCCCCAGCATTTT.

This clonotype occurred a few times. The gene calls are TRBV28 and TRBJ2-1, with 12 bases identical to TRBD2. The CDR3 runs to 16 residues. The V and J ends lost 6 bases and 5 bases, in that order; junction bases with no gene match: 8. CDR1 and CDR2 (germline): MDHEN, SYDVKM. CDR3 DNA sequence: TGTGCCAGCAGCCCTCCCGGGACTAGCGGGCACAATGAGCAGTTCTTC. Protein product: CASSPPGTSGHNEQFF.

The CDR3 loop is CASSEKGAGVGNEQFF. The CDR3 nucleotides are TGTGCCAGCAGTGAAAAGGGAGCGGGAGTAGGCAATGAGCAGTTCTTC. The chain carries TRBV6-1 and TRBJ2-1; 8 bases line up with TRBD2. V lost 2 bases to trimming and J lost 6 bases; unmatched junction nucleotides: 9. This CDR3 comprises 16 residues. Germline V CDR1 and CDR2: MNHNS, SASEGT.